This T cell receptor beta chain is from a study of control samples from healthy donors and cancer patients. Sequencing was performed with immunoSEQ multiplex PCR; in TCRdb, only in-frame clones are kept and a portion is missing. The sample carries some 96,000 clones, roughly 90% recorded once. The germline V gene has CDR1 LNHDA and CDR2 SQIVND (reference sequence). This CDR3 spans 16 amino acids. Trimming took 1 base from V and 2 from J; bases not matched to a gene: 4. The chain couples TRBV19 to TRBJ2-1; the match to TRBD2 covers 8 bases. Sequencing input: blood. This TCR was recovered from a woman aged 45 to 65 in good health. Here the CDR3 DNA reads TGTGCCAGTAGTATAGTGAGTAGCGGGACCTACAATGAGCAGTTCTTC. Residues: CASSIVSSGTYNEQFF. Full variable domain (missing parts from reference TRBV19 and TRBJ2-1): DGGITQSPKYLFRKEGQNVTLSCEQNLNHDAMYWYRQDPGQGLRLIYYSQIVNDFQKGDIAEGYSVSREKKESFPLTVTSAQKNPTAFYLCASSIVSSGTYNEQFFGPGTRLTVL.